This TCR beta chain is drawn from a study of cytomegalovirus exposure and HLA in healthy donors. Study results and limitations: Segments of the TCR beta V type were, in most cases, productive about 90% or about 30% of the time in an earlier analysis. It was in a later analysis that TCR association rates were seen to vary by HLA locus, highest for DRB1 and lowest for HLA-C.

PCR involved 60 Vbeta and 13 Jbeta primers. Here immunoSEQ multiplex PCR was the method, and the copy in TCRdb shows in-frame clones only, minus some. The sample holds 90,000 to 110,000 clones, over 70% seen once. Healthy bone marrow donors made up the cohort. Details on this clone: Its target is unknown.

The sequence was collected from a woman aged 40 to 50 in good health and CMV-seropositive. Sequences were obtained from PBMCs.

The CDR3 DNA reads TGTGCCAGCTCACCAAGTTCAGGGTCGAATCAGCCCCAGCATTTT. It translates to CASSPSSGSNQPQHF. This sequence joins TRBV18 and TRBJ1-5; maybe TRBD1 (5 bases). From germline, CDR1 is KGHSH and CDR2 LQKENI. Trimming shortened V by 2 bases and J by 4 bases, and 12 bases separated the two germline ends. The CDR3 is 15 amino acids.